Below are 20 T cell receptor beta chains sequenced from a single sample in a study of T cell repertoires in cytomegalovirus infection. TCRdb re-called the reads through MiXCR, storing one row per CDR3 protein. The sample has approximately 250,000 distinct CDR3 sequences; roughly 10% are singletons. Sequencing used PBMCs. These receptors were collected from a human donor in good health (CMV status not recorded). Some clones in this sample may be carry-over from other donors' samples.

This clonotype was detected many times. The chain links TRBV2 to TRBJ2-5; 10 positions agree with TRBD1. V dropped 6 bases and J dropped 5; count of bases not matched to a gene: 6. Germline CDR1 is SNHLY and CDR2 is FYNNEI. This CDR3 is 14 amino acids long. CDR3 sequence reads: CASRTDRGTETQYF. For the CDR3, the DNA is TGTGCCAGCAGGACGGACAGGGGGACGGAGACCCAGTACTTC.

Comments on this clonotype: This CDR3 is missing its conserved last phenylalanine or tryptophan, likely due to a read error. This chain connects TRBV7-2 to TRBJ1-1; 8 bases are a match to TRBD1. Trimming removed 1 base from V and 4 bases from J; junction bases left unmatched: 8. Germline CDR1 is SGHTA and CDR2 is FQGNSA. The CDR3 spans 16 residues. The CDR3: CASSLDLDRGSTEAFL. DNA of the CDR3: TGTGCCAGCAGCTTAGACCTAGACAGGGGCAGCACTGAAGCTTTCCTT.

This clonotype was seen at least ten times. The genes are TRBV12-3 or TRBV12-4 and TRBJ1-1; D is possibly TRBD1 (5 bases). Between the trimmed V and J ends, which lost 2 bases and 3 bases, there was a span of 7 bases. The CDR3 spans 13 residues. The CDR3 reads CASSLKGYTEAFF. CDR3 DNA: TGTGCCAGCAGTTTAAAGGGGTACACTGAAGCTTTCTTT.

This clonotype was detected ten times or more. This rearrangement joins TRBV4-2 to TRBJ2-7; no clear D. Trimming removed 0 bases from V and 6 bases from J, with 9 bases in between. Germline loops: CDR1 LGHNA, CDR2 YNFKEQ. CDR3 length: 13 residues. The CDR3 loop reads CASSQDFMSEQYF. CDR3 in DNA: TGTGCCAGCAGCCAAGATTTTATGTCCGAGCAGTACTTC.

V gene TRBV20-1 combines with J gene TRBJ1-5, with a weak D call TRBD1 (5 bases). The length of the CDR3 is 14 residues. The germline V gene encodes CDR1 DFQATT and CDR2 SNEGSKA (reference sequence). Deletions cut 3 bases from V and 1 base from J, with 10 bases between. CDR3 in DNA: TGCAGTGCTAGTGGGGCGGGGAGCAATCAGCCCCAGCATTTT. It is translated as CSASGAGSNQPQHF.

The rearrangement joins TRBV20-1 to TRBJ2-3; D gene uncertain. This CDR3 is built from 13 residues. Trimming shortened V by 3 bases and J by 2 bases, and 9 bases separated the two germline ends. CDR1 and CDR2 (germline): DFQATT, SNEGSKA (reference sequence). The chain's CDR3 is CSASGRPTDTQYF. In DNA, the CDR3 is TGCAGTGCTAGTGGTCGCCCCACAGATACGCAGTATTTT.

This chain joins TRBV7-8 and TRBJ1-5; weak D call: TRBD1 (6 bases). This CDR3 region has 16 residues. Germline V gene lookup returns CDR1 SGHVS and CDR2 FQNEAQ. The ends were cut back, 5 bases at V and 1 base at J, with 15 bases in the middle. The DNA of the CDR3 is TGTGCCAGCAGCCCCCGAGGGGGGGGGAGCAATCAGCCCCAGCATTTT. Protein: CASSPRGGGSNQPQHF. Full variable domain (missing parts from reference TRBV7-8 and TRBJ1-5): GAGVSQSPRYKVAKRGQDVALRCDPISGHVSLFWYQQALGQGPEFLTYFQNEAQLDKSGLPSDRFFAERPEGSVSTLKIQRTQQEDSAVYLCASSPRGGGSNQPQHFGDGTRLSIL.

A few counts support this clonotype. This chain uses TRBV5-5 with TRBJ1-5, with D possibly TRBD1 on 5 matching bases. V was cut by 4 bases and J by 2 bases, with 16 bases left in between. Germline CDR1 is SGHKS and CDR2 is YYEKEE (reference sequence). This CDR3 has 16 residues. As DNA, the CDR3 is TGTGCCAGCAGCCTAGGACATCTTGGAGGCAATCAGCCCCAGCATTTT. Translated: CASSLGHLGGNQPQHF.

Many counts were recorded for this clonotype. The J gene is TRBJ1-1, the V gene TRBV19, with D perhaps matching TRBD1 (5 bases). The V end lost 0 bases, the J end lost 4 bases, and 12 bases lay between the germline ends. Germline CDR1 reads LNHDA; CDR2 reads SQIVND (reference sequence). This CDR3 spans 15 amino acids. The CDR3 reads CASSIDGGVVTEAFF. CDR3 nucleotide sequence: TGTGCCAGTAGTATAGATGGGGGTGTCGTCACTGAAGCTTTCTTT.

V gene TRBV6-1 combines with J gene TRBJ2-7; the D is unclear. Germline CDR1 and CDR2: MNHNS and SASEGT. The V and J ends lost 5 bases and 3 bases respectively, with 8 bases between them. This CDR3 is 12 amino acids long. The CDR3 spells CASSPGFYEQYF. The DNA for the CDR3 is TGTGCCAGCAGTCCCGGATTCTACGAGCAGTACTTC.

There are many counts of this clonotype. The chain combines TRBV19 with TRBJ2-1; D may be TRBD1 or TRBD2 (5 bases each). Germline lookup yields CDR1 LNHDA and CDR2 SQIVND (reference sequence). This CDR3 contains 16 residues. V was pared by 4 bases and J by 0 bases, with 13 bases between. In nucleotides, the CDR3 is TGTGCCAGTAGTAGAGTATGGGGGAGCTCCTACAATGAGCAGTTCTTC. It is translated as CASSRVWGSSYNEQFF.

CDR3 nucleotides: TGTGCCAGCAGTTTAGCGTCCAGGGGGAACACTGAAGCTTTCTTT. Translation: CASSLASRGNTEAFF. This chain joins TRBV12-3 or TRBV12-4 and TRBJ1-1; weak D call: TRBD1 (6 bases). The CDR3 spans 15 residues. V lost 0 bases and J 1 base, leaving 9 bases between the germline ends.

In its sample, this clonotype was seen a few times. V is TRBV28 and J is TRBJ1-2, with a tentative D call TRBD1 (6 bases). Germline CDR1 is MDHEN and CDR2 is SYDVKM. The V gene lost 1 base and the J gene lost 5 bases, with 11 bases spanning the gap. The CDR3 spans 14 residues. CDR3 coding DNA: TGTGCCAGCAGTTTATTCGGGGGGCCTTATGGCTACACCTTC. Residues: CASSLFGGPYGYTF.

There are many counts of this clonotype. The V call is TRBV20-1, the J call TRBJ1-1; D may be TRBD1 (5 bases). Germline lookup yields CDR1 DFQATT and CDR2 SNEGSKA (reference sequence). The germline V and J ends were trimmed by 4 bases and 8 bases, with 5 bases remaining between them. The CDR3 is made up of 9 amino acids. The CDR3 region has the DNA TGCAGTGCTAACAGGGAAGCTTTCTTT. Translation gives CSANREAFF.

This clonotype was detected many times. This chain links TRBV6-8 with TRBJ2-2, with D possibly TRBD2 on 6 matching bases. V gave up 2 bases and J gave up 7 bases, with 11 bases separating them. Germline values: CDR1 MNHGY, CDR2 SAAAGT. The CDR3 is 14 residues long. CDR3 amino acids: CASSYIGGDGELFF. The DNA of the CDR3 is TGTGCCAGCAGTTACATCGGAGGGGACGGGGAGCTGTTTTTT.

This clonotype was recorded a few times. The CDR3 sequence: CASSVGQANSGANVLTF. The CDR3 DNA is TGTGCCAGCAGCGTGGGACAGGCCAACTCTGGGGCCAACGTCCTGACTTTC. The V call is TRBV5-4, the J call TRBJ2-6; 8 nucleotides match TRBD1. From germline, CDR1 is SGHNT and CDR2 YYREEE (reference sequence). V dropped 4 bases and J dropped 0; count of bases not matched to a gene: 6. The CDR3 has 17 amino acids.

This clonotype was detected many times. This CDR3 reads CASRGRDRTYEQYF. CDR3 nucleotide sequence: TGTGCCAGCAGGGGCCGGGACAGAACCTACGAGCAGTACTTC. The chain couples TRBV12-3 or TRBV12-4 to TRBJ2-7; 7 bases fit TRBD1. The CDR3 is 14 residues long. V was pared by 6 bases and J by 2 bases, with 7 bases of the junction left unmatched.

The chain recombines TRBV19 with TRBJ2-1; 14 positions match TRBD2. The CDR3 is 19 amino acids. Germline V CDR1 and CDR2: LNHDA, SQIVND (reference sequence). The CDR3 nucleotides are TGTGTCAGCGCAAGTGGATCTCTCGGGACTAGCGGGAGCGGTCGTGAGCAGTTCTTC. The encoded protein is CVSASGSLGTSGSGREQFF.

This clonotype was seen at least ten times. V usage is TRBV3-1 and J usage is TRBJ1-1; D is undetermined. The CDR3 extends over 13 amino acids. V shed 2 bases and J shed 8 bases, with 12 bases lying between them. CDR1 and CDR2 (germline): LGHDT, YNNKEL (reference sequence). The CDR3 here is CASSQSGLGEAFF. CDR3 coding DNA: TGTGCCAGCAGCCAATCGGGTTTAGGAGAAGCTTTCTTT.

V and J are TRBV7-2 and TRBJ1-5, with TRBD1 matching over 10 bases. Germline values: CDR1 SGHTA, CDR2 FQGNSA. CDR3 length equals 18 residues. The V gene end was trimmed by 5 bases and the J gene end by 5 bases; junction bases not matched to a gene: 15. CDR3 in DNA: TGTGCCAGCAGCCGGACAGGGGGGGTGTATATCGGGGATCAGCCCCAGCATTTT. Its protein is CASSRTGGVYIGDQPQHF.